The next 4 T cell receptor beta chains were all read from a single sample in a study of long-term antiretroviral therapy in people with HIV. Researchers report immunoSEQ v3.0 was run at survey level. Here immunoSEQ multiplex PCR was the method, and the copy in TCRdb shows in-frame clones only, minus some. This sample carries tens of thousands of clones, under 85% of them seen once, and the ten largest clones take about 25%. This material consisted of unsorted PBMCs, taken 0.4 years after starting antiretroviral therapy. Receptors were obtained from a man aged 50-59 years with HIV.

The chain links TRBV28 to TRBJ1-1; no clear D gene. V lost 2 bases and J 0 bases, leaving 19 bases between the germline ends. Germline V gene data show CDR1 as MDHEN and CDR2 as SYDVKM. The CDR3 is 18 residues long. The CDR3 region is CASSLVAGKWKLNTEAFF. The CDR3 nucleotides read TGTGCCAGCAGTTTAGTGGCGGGTAAGTGGAAATTGAACACTGAAGCTTTCTTT.

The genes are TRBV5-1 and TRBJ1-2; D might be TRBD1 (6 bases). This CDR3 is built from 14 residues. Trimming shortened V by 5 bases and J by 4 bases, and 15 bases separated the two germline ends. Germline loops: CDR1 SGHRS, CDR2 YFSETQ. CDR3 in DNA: TGCGCCAGCAGGACCGGGACATCTTCCTATGGCTACACCTTC. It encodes CASRTGTSSYGYTF.

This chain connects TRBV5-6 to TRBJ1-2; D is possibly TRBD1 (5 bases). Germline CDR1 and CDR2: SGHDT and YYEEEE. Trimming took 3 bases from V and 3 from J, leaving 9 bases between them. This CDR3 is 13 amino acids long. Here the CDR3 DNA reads TGTGCCAGCAGCTCTGACAGTTACTATGGCTACACCTTC. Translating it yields CASSSDSYYGYTF.

The CDR3 loop reads CASSQAGTSGFSYEQYF. DNA for the CDR3: TGCGCCAGCAGCCAAGCCGGGACTAGCGGGTTCTCCTACGAGCAGTACTTC. The V call is TRBV4-3, the J call TRBJ2-7; 12 bases match TRBD2. Germline CDR1 LGHNA, CDR2 YSLEER. J lost 0 bases, V lost 1 base, and 4 bases had no gene match. This CDR3 contains 17 residues.